This T cell receptor beta chain was recovered during a study of OX40 agonist ivuxolimab in advanced cancers. Study-level results: Expansion of clones was among the lowest in partial responders at 0.1-3.0 mg/kg.

Autoimmune disease history or systemic immunosuppression barred patients. Regarding this clone: Its specificity is not known.

The CDR3 runs to 13 residues. Trimming took off 7 bases at V and 6 bases at J, with 13 bases between the two ends. Germline CDR1 reads SGHRS; CDR2 reads YFSETQ. Assay: immunoSEQ multiplex PCR; the TCRdb copy retains only in-frame clones and omits some. Among roughly 80,000 clones, around 86% were seen once, and the ten largest hold around 0.76%. V and J are TRBV5-1 and TRBJ1-4; D call uncertain. The source was CD4+ or CD8+ T cells sorted from blood, collected in a trial of the OX40 agonist ivuxolimab. The origin of this receptor is an adult with an advanced solid tumor such as melanoma, head and neck, liver or kidney cancer. The CDR3 DNA follows: TGCGCCAGCTCGCCCTTGGGAGATGAAAAACTGTTTTTT. This codes for CASSPLGDEKLFF.